The 32 T cell receptor beta chains below come from one sample, sequenced in a study of control samples from healthy donors and cancer patients. Some clones are missing from TCRdb's copy, which holds only in-frame ones; the method was immunoSEQ multiplex PCR. This sample has about 230,000 clones, with more than 65% found just once. Sequencing was performed on PBMCs. The receptors shown here come from a woman aged 60 to 75 with lung cancer.

V and J are TRBV7-9 and TRBJ2-1, with 9 bases matching TRBD1. J gave up 9 bases and V 4 bases, and 10 bases lay outside the gene matches. The CDR3 is made up of 15 amino acids. CDR1 and CDR2 (germline): SEHNR, FQNEAQ (reference sequence). The CDR3 reads CASSSGQGIRGEQFF. CDR3 bases: TGTGCCAGCAGCTCCGGACAGGGGATTCGGGGTGAGCAGTTCTTC.

This chain joins TRBV7-2 and TRBJ2-1, with 10 bases fitting TRBD2. V dropped 7 bases and J dropped 0; count of bases not matched to a gene: 12. This CDR3 is 18 amino acids long. Germline CDR1 and CDR2: SGHTA and FQGNSA. The CDR3, as DNA: TGTGCCAGCAAAAAGGGAGCGGGGGGGCAGAGCTCCTACAATGAGCAGTTCTTC. As protein: CASKKGAGGQSSYNEQFF.

The J gene is TRBJ1-1, the V gene TRBV5-1; D might be TRBD1 (6 bases). Trimming removed 3 bases from V and 6 bases from J, with 15 bases in between. CDR1 is SGHRS and CDR2 is YFSETQ in the germline V gene. The CDR3 is made up of 14 amino acids. DNA for the CDR3: TGCGCCAGCAGCTCACAGGGCGGGGAGGCTGAAGCTTTCTTT. Its translation: CASSSQGGEAEAFF.

This clone has only one observation. This sequence joins TRBV28 and TRBJ2-3; D remains ambiguous. The V end was cut by 6 bases, the J end by 5 bases, with 15 bases between. Germline lookup yields CDR1 MDHEN and CDR2 SYDVKM. The CDR3 has 14 residues. The CDR3 region is CASSPGYEEDTQYF. The CDR3 DNA is TGTGCCAGCAGCCCAGGATACGAGGAAGATACGCAGTATTTT.

This sequence joins TRBV4-1 and TRBJ2-7, with 7 bases aligning to TRBD1. The CDR3 is 16 amino acids. Germline lookup yields CDR1 MGHRA and CDR2 YSYEKL. J was trimmed by 1 base and V by 0 bases; bases with no gene match: 6. CDR3 residues: CASSQDRQGVSYEQYF. As DNA, the CDR3 is TGCGCCAGCAGCCAAGATCGCCAGGGGGTTTCCTACGAGCAGTACTTC.

CDR3 sequence reads: CASSQGPTEAFF. As DNA, the CDR3 is TGTGCCAGCAGCCAAGGGCCCACTGAAGCTTTCTTT. The chain uses TRBV3-1 (or the pseudogene TRBV3-2) and TRBJ1-1; D ambiguous. The V end lost 1 base, the J end lost 4 bases, and 4 bases lay between the germline ends. Germline CDR1 and CDR2: LGHDT and YNNKEL (reference sequence). The CDR3 contains 12 residues.

The genes are TRBV6-5 and TRBJ2-7; 9 positions match TRBD2. Germline CDR1 is MNHEY and CDR2 is SVGAGI. The CDR3 totals 14 residues. Trimming at V came to 6 bases and at J to 2 bases, leaving 5 bases not matched to a gene. The DNA of the CDR3 is TGTGCCAGCAGGAGGGCGGGGGGGACCTACGAGCAGTACTTC. It encodes CASRRAGGTYEQYF.

The V gene is TRBV9, the J gene TRBJ1-2; 8 bases match TRBD1. The trim removed 3 bases at V and 7 bases at J, leaving 14 bases unmatched. Germline assignment: CDR1 SGDLS and CDR2 YYNGEE. The CDR3 has 16 amino acids. The CDR3: CASSAAGTGLISGYTF. The CDR3 nucleotides are TGTGCCAGCAGCGCAGCCGGGACAGGACTTATTAGTGGCTACACCTTC.

The rearrangement uses TRBV5-1 and TRBJ1-1; no firm D call. CDR3 length: 15 residues. Trimming removed 6 bases at V and 0 bases at J, with 15 bases between. CDR1 and CDR2 (germline): SGHRS, YFSETQ. This CDR3 reads CASTGSGSMNTEAFF. The DNA of the CDR3 is TGCGCCAGCACCGGGAGCGGAAGCATGAACACTGAAGCTTTCTTT.

This clone was seen only once. This chain connects TRBV18 to TRBJ2-5; D possibly corresponds to TRBD1 (6 bases). The CDR3 contains 12 residues. Germline CDR1 reads KGHSH; CDR2 reads LQKENI. The V end was cut by 4 bases, the J end by 9 bases, with 12 bases between. The CDR3 bases are TGTGCCAGCTCACAATTACAGGGCCCCCAGTACTTC. This translates into CASSQLQGPQYF.

The rearrangement links TRBV5-1 to TRBJ1-2; D gene uncertain. The V end lost 0 bases, the J end lost 2 bases, and 5 bases lay between the germline ends. Looked up from germline, CDR1 is SGHRS and CDR2 is YFSETQ. CDR3 size: 13 residues. The CDR3 loop reads CASSLDKNYGYTF. In DNA, the CDR3 is TGCGCCAGCAGCTTGGACAAGAACTATGGCTACACCTTC.

Note on this clone: Additional DNA sequences in this sample encode the identical CDR3. The chain employs TRBV5-1 and TRBJ1-1; D not resolved. Germline V gene data show CDR1 as SGHRS and CDR2 as YFSETQ. V was pared by 1 base and J by 3 bases, with 7 bases between. The CDR3 totals 13 residues. CDR3 coding DNA: TGCGCCAGCAGCTTGACCGGGGACACTGAAGCTTTCTTT. Its translation: CASSLTGDTEAFF.

The chain joins TRBV5-5 to TRBJ1-1, with D possibly matching TRBD1 (6 bases). Germline values: CDR1 SGHKS, CDR2 YYEKEE (reference sequence). This CDR3 region has 14 residues. V was pared by 2 bases and J by 6 bases, with 14 bases between. In nucleotides, the CDR3 is TGTGCCAGCAGCTTAATGGGGGCAAGGTCTGAAGCTTTCTTT. It specifies CASSLMGARSEAFF.

The chain recombines TRBV6-5 with TRBJ2-1, with 8 bases fitting TRBD2. Germline V gene data show CDR1 as MNHEY and CDR2 as SVGAGI. With V trimmed by 0 bases and J by 4 bases, 5 bases remained unmatched. This CDR3 comprises 16 residues. CDR3 amino acids: CASSYSSSGDYNEQFF. Written as DNA, the CDR3 is TGTGCCAGCAGTTACTCGAGTAGCGGGGATTACAATGAGCAGTTCTTC.

Notes on this clone: Other DNA sequences in the same sample also yield this CDR3. The rearrangement links TRBV18 to TRBJ1-1; no clear D gene. Germline assignment: CDR1 KGHSH and CDR2 LQKENI. The CDR3 is made up of 14 amino acids. V lost 2 bases to trimming and J lost 3 bases, with 10 bases between them. CDR3 in DNA: TGTGCCAGCTCACCAGGCCAGGCGGACACTGAAGCTTTCTTT. Translated, it gives CASSPGQADTEAFF.

Regarding this clone: Other nucleotide sequences from this sample produce the same CDR3. The chain is built from TRBV30 and TRBJ1-5; tentatively, D is TRBD1 (6 bases). The CDR3 is 15 residues long. CDR1 and CDR2 (germline): GTSNPN, SVGIG (reference sequence). With 0 bases removed from V and 4 bases from J, the gap between germline ends came to 13 bases. CDR3 region: CAWSVGQGSNQPQHF. In DNA, the CDR3 is TGTGCCTGGAGTGTGGGCCAGGGGAGTAATCAGCCCCAGCATTTT.

The V and J genes are TRBV12-1 and TRBJ2-4; the table calls TRBD1, which could not be checked here. TRBV12-1 is designated a pseudogene. The CDR3 totals 16 residues. The CDR3 spells CASSQDSLGFKNIQYF. The CDR3 DNA follows: TGTGCCAGCAGCCAGGACAGTTTGGGGTTCAAAAACATTCAGTACTTC.

The V call is TRBV15, the J call TRBJ1-1, with D uncertain. Germline CDR1 reads LNHNV; CDR2 reads YYDKDF (reference sequence). This CDR3 has 14 residues. V lost 0 bases and J lost 7, with 12 bases in between. DNA for the CDR3: TGTGCCACCAGCAGAGAGGCAGCCTGGGGTGAAGCTTTCTTT. It translates to CATSREAAWGEAFF.

V and J are TRBV27 and TRBJ2-1, with 13 bases fitting TRBD2. The trim removed 3 bases at V and 1 base at J, leaving 6 bases unmatched. The CDR3 has 18 residues. CDR1 MNHEY and CDR2 SMNVEV come from the germline V gene (reference sequence). As DNA, the CDR3 is TGTGCCAGCAGTTTCAGGACTAGCGGGGGACCTTCCTACAATGAGCAGTTCTTC. As protein: CASSFRTSGGPSYNEQFF.

This clone was observed once. V usage is TRBV27 and J usage is TRBJ2-1, with D uncertain. CDR1 MNHEY and CDR2 SMNVEV come from the germline V gene (reference sequence). The CDR3 consists of 15 residues. The V end was cut by 0 bases, the J end by 0 bases, with 6 bases between. CDR3 in DNA: TGTGCCAGCAGTTTATCACTATACTCCTACAATGAGCAGTTCTTC. Translated, it gives CASSLSLYSYNEQFF.

The sample holds one count of this clone. This sequence joins TRBV10-3 and TRBJ1-3; TRBD1 is a possible D gene (5 bases). There are 16 residues in the CDR3. The germline V gene encodes CDR1 ENHRY and CDR2 SYGVKD. Trimming removed 0 bases at V and 2 bases at J, with 11 bases between. The CDR3 sequence: CAISESGWGTGNTIYF. The CDR3 coding sequence is TGTGCCATCAGTGAGTCAGGTTGGGGGACTGGAAACACCATATATTTT.

The chain is built from TRBV27 and TRBJ1-4; D uncertain. V gave up 6 bases and J gave up 5 bases, with 13 bases separating them. Germline CDR1 and CDR2: MNHEY and SMNVEV (reference sequence). This CDR3 is 14 amino acids long. This CDR3 is CASSPRTVNEKLFF. The CDR3 DNA follows: TGTGCCAGCAGCCCGAGGACTGTCAATGAAAAACTGTTTTTT.

This sequence joins TRBV2 and TRBJ1-2; 7 bases align to TRBD1. Germline CDR1 SNHLY, CDR2 FYNNEI. With 6 bases clipped from V and 8 bases from J, the junction kept 12 bases outside the gene matches. The CDR3 covers 14 residues. The CDR3 is CASSATRQGGGYTF. CDR3 bases: TGTGCCAGCAGCGCGACGAGACAGGGCGGGGGCTACACCTTC.

This chain links TRBV7-3 with TRBJ2-7, with D tentatively TRBD1 (6 bases). This CDR3 has 13 residues. Germline V gene lookup returns CDR1 SGHTA and CDR2 FQGTGA. Trimming shortened V by 1 base and J by 10 bases, and 14 bases separated the two germline ends. The CDR3 sequence is CASSLNPPGDQYF. The CDR3 nucleotides are TGTGCCAGCAGCTTAAATCCCCCAGGGGATCAGTACTTC.

This chain joins TRBV24-1 and TRBJ1-2; D is unclear. V shed 3 bases and J shed 7 bases, with 5 bases lying between them. The CDR3 length is 11 residues. Germline-derived CDR1 and CDR2 are KGHDR and SFDVKD. This CDR3 reads CATSDRPGYTF. The CDR3 region has the DNA TGTGCCACCAGTGATCGACCTGGCTACACCTTC.

In its sample, this clone was seen a few times. V usage is TRBV7-9 and J usage is TRBJ1-3, with D unclear. The germline CDR1 and CDR2 sequences are SEHNR and FQNEAQ (reference sequence). This CDR3 has 12 residues. Trimming pared 1 base from V and 7 bases from J, leaving 5 bases between. CDR3 residues: CASSLGVNTIYF. As DNA, the CDR3 is TGTGCCAGCAGCTTAGGCGTGAACACCATATATTTT. Supplemented by reference TRBV7-9 and TRBJ1-3, the full variable domain reads DTGVSQNPRHKITKRGQNVTFRCDPISEHNRLYWYRQTLGQGPEFLTYFQNEAQLEKSRLLSDRFSAERPKGSFSTLEIQRTEQGDSAMYLCASSLGVNTIYFGEGSWLTVV.

This rearrangement joins TRBV20-1 to TRBJ2-1; 13 bases are a match to TRBD2. This CDR3 is 16 amino acids long. J was trimmed by 12 bases and V by 3 bases; bases with no gene match: 14. Germline V lookup: CDR1 DFQATT, CDR2 SNEGSKA (reference sequence). DNA of the CDR3: TGCAGTGCTAGTTCATCCGGGACTAGCGGGATTGGTTGGCAGTTCTTC. Protein sequence: CSASSSGTSGIGWQFF.

V gene TRBV20-1 combines with J gene TRBJ2-2, with D perhaps assigned TRBD1 or TRBD2 (5 bases each). Trimming pared 6 bases from V and 7 bases from J, leaving 9 bases between. The CDR3 is 11 amino acids. Germline lookup yields CDR1 DFQATT and CDR2 SNEGSKA (reference sequence). The CDR3 DNA reads as TGCAGTGCCAAGAGGGGCGGGGAGCTGTTTTTT. It encodes CSAKRGGELFF.

The rearrangement joins TRBV19 to TRBJ2-1; 11 positions agree with TRBD2. Germline V gene lookup returns CDR1 LNHDA and CDR2 SQIVND (reference sequence). Trimming removed 9 bases from V and 4 bases from J; junction bases left unmatched: 5. CDR3 length equals 14 residues. CDR3 DNA sequence: TGTGCCAGCAGACCTAGCGGGGGGTACAATGAGCAGTTCTTC. Its protein product is CASRPSGGYNEQFF. The whole variable domain, remainder taken from reference TRBV19 and TRBJ2-1, is DGGITQSPKYLFRKEGQNVTLSCEQNLNHDAMYWYRQDPGQGLRLIYYSQIVNDFQKGDIAEGYSVSREKKESFPLTVTSAQKNPTAFYLCASRPSGGYNEQFFGPGTRLTVL.

This clone was found once. V gene TRBV30 combines with J gene TRBJ2-2, with 10 bases fitting TRBD2. The CDR3 length is 13 residues. Per the germline V gene, CDR1 is GTSNPN and CDR2 is SVGIG (reference sequence). The J segment lost 7 bases and the V segment lost 2 bases, leaving 1 base of the junction unmatched. In nucleotides, the CDR3 is TGTGCCTGGAGTCGACTAGCGGGCGGGGAGCTGTTTTTT. Its protein is CAWSRLAGGELFF.

This CDR3 reads CASSWGQPNTGELFF. CDR3 coding DNA: TGTGCCAGCAGCTGGGGACAGCCGAACACCGGGGAGCTGTTTTTT. V gene TRBV7-9 combines with J gene TRBJ2-2; 7 nucleotides align to TRBD1. Germline V lookup: CDR1 SEHNR, CDR2 FQNEAQ (reference sequence). V dropped 4 bases and J dropped 0; count of bases not matched to a gene: 2. The CDR3 covers 15 residues.

CDR3 amino acids: CSASRTGFLGRNQPQHF. The CDR3 nucleotides are TGCAGTGCTAGTAGGACAGGGTTTCTCGGGCGCAATCAGCCCCAGCATTTT. The gene calls are TRBV20-1 and TRBJ1-5; 8 bases line up with TRBD1. Germline V gene lookup returns CDR1 DFQATT and CDR2 SNEGSKA (reference sequence). V was pared by 3 bases and J by 2 bases, with 12 bases of the junction left unmatched. The CDR3 covers 17 residues.